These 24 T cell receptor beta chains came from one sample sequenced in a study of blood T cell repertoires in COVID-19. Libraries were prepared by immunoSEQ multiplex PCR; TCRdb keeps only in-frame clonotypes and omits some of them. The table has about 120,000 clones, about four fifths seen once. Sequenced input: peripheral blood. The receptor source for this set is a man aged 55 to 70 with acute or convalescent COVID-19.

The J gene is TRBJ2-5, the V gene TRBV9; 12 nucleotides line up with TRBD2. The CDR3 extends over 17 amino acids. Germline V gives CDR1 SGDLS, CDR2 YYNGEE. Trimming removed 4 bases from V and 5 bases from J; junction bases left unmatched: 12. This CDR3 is CASSPHLTSGRGETQYF. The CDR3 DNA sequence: TGTGCCAGCAGCCCCCACCTGACTAGCGGGAGAGGGGAGACCCAGTACTTC.

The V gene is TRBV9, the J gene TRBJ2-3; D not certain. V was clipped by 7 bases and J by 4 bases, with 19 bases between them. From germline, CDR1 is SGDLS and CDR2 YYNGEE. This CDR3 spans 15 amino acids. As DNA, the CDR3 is TGTGCCAGCTCCCCGAACGGTAATACCGCAGATACGCAGTATTTT. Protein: CASSPNGNTADTQYF.

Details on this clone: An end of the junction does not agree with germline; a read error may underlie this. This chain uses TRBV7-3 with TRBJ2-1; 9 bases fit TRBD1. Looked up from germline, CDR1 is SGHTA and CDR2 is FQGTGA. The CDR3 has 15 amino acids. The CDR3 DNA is TGTGCCAGCAGCTTAGGGACAGGGAACTACGATGAGCAGTTCTTC. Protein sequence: CASSLGTGNYDEQFF.

The CDR3 region is CASSPSSGANVLTF. CDR3 nucleotide sequence: TGTGCCAGCAGCCCGAGCTCTGGGGCCAACGTCCTGACTTTC. The V gene is TRBV7-3, the J gene TRBJ2-6; D call uncertain. The CDR3 is made up of 14 amino acids. The V end lost 5 bases, the J end lost 0 bases, and 5 bases lay between the germline ends. The germline CDR1 and CDR2 sequences are SGHTA and FQGTGA.

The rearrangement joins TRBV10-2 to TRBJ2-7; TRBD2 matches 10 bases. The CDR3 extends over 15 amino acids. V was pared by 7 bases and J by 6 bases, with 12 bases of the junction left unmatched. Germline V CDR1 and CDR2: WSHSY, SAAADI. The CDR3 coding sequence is TGCGCCAGCACCCCTCGGGCTAGCGGGAGTGGCGAGCAGTACTTC. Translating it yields CASTPRASGSGEQYF.

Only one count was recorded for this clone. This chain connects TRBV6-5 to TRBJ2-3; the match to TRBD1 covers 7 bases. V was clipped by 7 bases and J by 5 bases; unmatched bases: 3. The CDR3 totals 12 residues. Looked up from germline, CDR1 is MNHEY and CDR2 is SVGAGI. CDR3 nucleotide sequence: TGTGCCAGCAATCCAGGGGGAGATACGCAGTATTTT. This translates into CASNPGGDTQYF.

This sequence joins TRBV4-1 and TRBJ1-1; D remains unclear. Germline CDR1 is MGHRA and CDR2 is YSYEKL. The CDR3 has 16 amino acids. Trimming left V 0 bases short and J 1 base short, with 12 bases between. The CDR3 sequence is CASSQDATVRNTEAFF. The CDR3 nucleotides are TGCGCCAGCAGCCAAGACGCCACCGTTAGGAACACTGAAGCTTTCTTT.

CDR3 nucleotide sequence: TGCGCCAGCAGCCCGACAGGACAGAACGTATCACCCCTCCACTTT. Its protein product is CASSPTGQNVSPLHF. The chain carries TRBV5-1 and TRBJ1-6; possible D gene TRBD1, 6 bases. In germline, CDR1 is SGHRS, CDR2 YFSETQ. This CDR3 region has 15 residues. V was pared by 4 bases and J by 10 bases, with 18 bases between.

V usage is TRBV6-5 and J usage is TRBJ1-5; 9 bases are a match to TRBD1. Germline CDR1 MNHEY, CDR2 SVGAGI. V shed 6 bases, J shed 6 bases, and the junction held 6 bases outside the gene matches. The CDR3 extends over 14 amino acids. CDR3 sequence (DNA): TGTGCCAGCAGGAGGACAGGGGTAAGTCAGCCCCAGCATTTT. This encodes CASRRTGVSQPQHF.

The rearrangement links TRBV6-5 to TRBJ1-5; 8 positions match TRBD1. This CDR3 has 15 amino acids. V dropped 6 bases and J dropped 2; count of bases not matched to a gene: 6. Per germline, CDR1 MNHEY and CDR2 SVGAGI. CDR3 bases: TGTGCCAGCAGCCCCGGGACAGGCCGCAATCAGCCCCAGCATTTT. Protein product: CASSPGTGRNQPQHF.

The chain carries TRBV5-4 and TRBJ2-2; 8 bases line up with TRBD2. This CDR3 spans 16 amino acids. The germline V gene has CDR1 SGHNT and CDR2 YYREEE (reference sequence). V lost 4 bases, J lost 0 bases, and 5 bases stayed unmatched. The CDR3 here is CASSPGGTTNTGELFF. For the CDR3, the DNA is TGTGCCAGCAGCCCGGGGGGGACAACGAACACCGGGGAGCTGTTTTTT. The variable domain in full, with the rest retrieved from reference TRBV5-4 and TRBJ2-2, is ETGVTQSPTHLIKTRGQQVTLRCSSQSGHNTVSWYQQALGQGPQFIFQYYREEENGRGNFPPRFSGLQFPNYSSELNVNALELDDSALYLCASSPGGTTNTGELFFGEGSRLTVL.

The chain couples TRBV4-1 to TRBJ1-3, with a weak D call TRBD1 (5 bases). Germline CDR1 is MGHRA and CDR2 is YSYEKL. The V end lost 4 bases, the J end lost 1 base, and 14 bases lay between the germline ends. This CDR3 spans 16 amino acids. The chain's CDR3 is CASSPQSQGSGNTIYF. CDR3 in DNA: TGCGCCAGCAGCCCTCAAAGTCAGGGTTCTGGAAACACCATATATTTT.

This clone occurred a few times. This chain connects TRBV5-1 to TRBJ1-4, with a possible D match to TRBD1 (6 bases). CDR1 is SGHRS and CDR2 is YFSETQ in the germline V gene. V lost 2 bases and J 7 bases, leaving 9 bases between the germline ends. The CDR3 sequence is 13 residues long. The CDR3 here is CASSLQGTEKLFF. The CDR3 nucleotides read TGCGCCAGCAGCTTACAGGGTACTGAAAAACTGTTTTTT.

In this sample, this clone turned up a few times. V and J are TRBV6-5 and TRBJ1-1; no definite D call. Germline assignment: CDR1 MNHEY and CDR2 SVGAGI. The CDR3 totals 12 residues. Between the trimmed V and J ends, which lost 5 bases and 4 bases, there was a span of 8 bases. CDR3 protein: CASSLSGTEAFF. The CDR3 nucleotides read TGTGCCAGCAGTCTCAGCGGCACTGAAGCTTTCTTT.

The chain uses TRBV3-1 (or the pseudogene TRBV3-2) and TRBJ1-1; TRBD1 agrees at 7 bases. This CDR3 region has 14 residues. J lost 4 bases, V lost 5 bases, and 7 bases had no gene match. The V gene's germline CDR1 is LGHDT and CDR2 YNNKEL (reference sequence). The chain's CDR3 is CASSNSGGFTEAFF. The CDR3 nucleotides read TGTGCCAGCAGCAACTCAGGGGGGTTCACTGAAGCTTTCTTT.

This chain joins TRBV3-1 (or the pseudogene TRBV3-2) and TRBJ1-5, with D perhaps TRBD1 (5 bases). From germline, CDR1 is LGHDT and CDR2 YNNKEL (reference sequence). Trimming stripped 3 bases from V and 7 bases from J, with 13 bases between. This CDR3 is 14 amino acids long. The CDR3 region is CASSQGGEGQPQHF. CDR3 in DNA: TGTGCCAGCAGCCAGGGGGGGGAGGGACAGCCCCAGCATTTT.

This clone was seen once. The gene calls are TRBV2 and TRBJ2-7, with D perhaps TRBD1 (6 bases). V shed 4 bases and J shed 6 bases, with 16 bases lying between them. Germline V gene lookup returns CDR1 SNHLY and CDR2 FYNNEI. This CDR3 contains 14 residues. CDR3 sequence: CASSGPVVGGEQYF. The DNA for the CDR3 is TGTGCCAGCAGTGGGCCAGTGGTAGGGGGCGAGCAGTACTTC.

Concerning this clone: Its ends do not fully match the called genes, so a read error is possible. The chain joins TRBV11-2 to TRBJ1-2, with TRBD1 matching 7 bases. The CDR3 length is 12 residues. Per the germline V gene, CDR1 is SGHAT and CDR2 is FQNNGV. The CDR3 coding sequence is TGTGCCAGCAGCTTAAACACAGGGGAAACCCACTTC. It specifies CASSLNTGETHF. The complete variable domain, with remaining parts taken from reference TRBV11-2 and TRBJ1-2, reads EAGVAQSPRYKIIEKRQSVAFWCNPISGHATLYWYQQILGQGPKLLIQFQNNGVVDDSQLPKDRFSAERLKGVDSTLKIQPAKLEDSAVYLCASSLNTGETHFGSGTRLTVV.

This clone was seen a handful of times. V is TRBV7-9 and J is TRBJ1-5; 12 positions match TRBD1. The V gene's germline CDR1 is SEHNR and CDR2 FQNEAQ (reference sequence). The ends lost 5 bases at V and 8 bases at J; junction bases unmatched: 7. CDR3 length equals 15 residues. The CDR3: CASSRGTGGKEPQHF. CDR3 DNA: TGTGCCAGCAGCCGTGGGACAGGGGGCAAGGAGCCCCAGCATTTT.

Here the CDR3 DNA reads TGTGCCAGCAGCTTGGTCGGGACTAGCGGGAGCGGTGAGCAGTTCTTC. It specifies CASSLVGTSGSGEQFF. The chain has TRBV5-8 and TRBJ2-1, with TRBD2 matching 14 bases. V lost 0 bases to trimming and J lost 9 bases; unmatched junction nucleotides: 5. Germline assignment: CDR1 SGHTS and CDR2 YDEGEE. CDR3 size: 16 residues.

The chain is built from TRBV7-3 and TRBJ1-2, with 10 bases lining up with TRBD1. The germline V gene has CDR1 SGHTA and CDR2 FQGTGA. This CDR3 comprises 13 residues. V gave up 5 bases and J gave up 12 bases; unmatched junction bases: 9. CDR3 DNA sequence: TGTGCCAGCAGCCTCGACAGGGGGCTCCCACACACCTTC. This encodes CASSLDRGLPHTF.

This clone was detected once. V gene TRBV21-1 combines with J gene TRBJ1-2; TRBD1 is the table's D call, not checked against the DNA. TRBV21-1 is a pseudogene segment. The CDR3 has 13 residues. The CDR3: CASSFRTGSGYTF. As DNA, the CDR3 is TGTGCCAGCAGCTTCCGGACAGGGTCCGGCTACACCTTC.

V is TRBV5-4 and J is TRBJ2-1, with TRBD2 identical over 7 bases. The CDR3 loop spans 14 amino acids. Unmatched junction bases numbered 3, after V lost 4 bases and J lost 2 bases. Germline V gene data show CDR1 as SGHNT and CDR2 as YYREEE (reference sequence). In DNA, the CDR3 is TGTGCCAGCAGCCCTAGCGGTACCTACAATGAGCAGTTCTTC. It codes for CASSPSGTYNEQFF.

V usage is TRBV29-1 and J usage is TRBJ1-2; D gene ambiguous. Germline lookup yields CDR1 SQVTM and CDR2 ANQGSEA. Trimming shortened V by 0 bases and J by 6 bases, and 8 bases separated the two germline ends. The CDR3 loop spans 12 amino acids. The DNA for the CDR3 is TGCAGCGTTGAAGATCATGAGCATGGCTACACCTTC. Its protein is CSVEDHEHGYTF.